A single sample is the source of the 19 T cell receptor beta chains below, sequenced in a study of Ad26.COV2.S vaccination and SARS-CoV-2 variants. Assay: immunoSEQ multiplex PCR; the TCRdb copy retains only in-frame clones and omits some. The sample shows 300,000 to 350,000 clones, roughly 89% of them seen only once. Documented treatment: about 20 received Ad26.COV2.S at low or high dose, single or two shots; about five received placebo; per-sample allocation not given. Samples analyzed were those drawn on day 63 after the first vaccine or placebo injection. The sequences come from peripheral blood, collected in a trial of Ad26.COV2.S vaccine versus placebo. The receptors were sampled from a person aged 18-65 years who received the Ad26.COV2.S COVID-19 vaccine or a placebo.

The gene calls are TRBV28 and TRBJ1-5; 7 bases fit TRBD1. In germline, CDR1 is MDHEN, CDR2 SYDVKM. V was pared by 6 bases and J by 2 bases, with 7 bases of the junction left unmatched. The CDR3 is made up of 15 amino acids. CDR3 sequence reads: CASSGGGWGNQPQHF. CDR3 bases: TGTGCCAGCAGCGGAGGGGGCTGGGGCAATCAGCCCCAGCATTTT.

Points on this clone: The identical CDR3 is also encoded by other nucleotide sequences in the sample. V is TRBV28 and J is TRBJ2-7; D is perhaps TRBD1 or TRBD2 (5 bases each). The CDR3 is 13 amino acids. V was pared by 3 bases and J by 3 bases, with 9 bases between. Germline V gene data show CDR1 as MDHEN and CDR2 as SYDVKM. CDR3 amino acids: CASSLRGGYEQYF. The CDR3, as DNA: TGTGCCAGCAGTTTGAGGGGTGGCTACGAGCAGTACTTC.

The V and J genes are TRBV3-1 (or the pseudogene TRBV3-2) and TRBJ2-5; D remains unclear. CDR3 length: 14 residues. Germline loops: CDR1 LGHDT, CDR2 YNNKEL (reference sequence). The V end was cut by 0 bases, the J end by 4 bases, with 9 bases between. CDR3 bases: TGTGCCAGCAGCCAAGATCTTGTTTTAGAGACCCAGTACTTC. Its translation: CASSQDLVLETQYF.

J is TRBJ2-2 and V is TRBV19; 7 bases are a match to TRBD2. J lost 5 bases, V lost 3 bases, and 3 bases had no gene match. Germline V gene lookup returns CDR1 LNHDA and CDR2 SQIVND (reference sequence). The CDR3 extends over 14 amino acids. Here the CDR3 DNA reads TGTGCCAGTAGTATTGGCGGGAGTACCGGGGAGCTGTTTTTT. Translated: CASSIGGSTGELFF.

This clone was found once. The V gene is TRBV11-2, the J gene TRBJ2-1; no firm D call. From germline, CDR1 is SGHAT and CDR2 FQNNGV. This CDR3 contains 11 residues. Trimming took 5 bases from V and 7 from J, leaving 6 bases between them. The CDR3 DNA sequence: TGTGCCAGCAGCGAAACGAATGAGCAGTTCTTC. It specifies CASSETNEQFF.

This clone was observed once. This sequence joins TRBV28 and TRBJ1-2, with a tentative D call TRBD1 (6 bases). The CDR3 runs 15 residues. Trimming pared 5 bases from V and 4 bases from J, leaving 17 bases between. Germline CDR1 and CDR2: MDHEN and SYDVKM. CDR3 nucleotide sequence: TGTGCCAGCAGTCCCCTCTTTGGGGGCTCCTATGGCTACACCTTC. Translated: CASSPLFGGSYGYTF.

This chain uses TRBV11-3 with TRBJ2-6, with D unresolved. V lost 1 base to trimming and J lost 0 bases, with 4 bases between them. There are 15 residues in the CDR3. Germline loops: CDR1 SGHNT, CDR2 YENEEA. CDR3 nucleotide sequence: TGTGCCAGCAGCTTAGCAGGCTCTGGGGCCAACGTCCTGACTTTC. Protein: CASSLAGSGANVLTF.

The V gene is TRBV28, the J gene TRBJ2-7; D uncertain. The CDR3 covers 13 residues. V was pared by 4 bases and J by 5 bases, with 12 bases between. CDR1 MDHEN and CDR2 SYDVKM come from the germline V gene. The CDR3 sequence: CASSSSRVDEQYF. In DNA form, the CDR3 reads TGTGCCAGCAGTTCTTCCCGGGTGGACGAGCAGTACTTC.

The V gene is TRBV5-1, the J gene TRBJ1-1; no firm D call. The CDR3 is 14 amino acids. V was cut by 0 bases and J by 3 bases, with 9 bases left in between. Germline CDR1 and CDR2: SGHRS and YFSETQ. The CDR3 sequence is CASSLATTDTEAFF. The CDR3 nucleotides read TGCGCCAGCAGCTTGGCCACTACCGACACTGAAGCTTTCTTT.

The gene calls are TRBV5-6 and TRBJ1-3; TRBD1 aligns across 8 bases. After removal of 5 bases from V and 0 bases from J, the junction contained 4 bases not matched to a gene. Germline CDR1 is SGHDT and CDR2 is YYEEEE. This CDR3 contains 15 residues. This chain's CDR3 is CASSPGQASGNTIYF. In DNA form, the CDR3 reads TGTGCCAGCAGTCCGGGACAGGCCTCTGGAAACACCATATATTTT.

This sequence joins TRBV29-1 and TRBJ1-2; possible D gene TRBD1, 5 bases. The CDR3 has 15 amino acids. The V gene lost 5 bases and the J gene lost 5 bases, with 21 bases spanning the gap. CDR1 is SQVTM, CDR2 ANQGSEA, per germline. The CDR3 bases are TGCAGCGTTTTCCCATCCCCCGGGACCCAGTATGGCTACACCTTC. Protein product: CSVFPSPGTQYGYTF.

The rearrangement joins TRBV5-4 to TRBJ1-1, with a weak D call TRBD1 (6 bases). Germline CDR1 is SGHNT and CDR2 is YYREEE (reference sequence). The V and J ends lost 4 bases and 4 bases respectively, with 23 bases between them. This CDR3 contains 17 residues. CDR3 residues: CASSPTKLDRIGTEAFF. Written as DNA, the CDR3 is TGTGCCAGCAGCCCTACTAAACTCGACAGGATCGGCACTGAAGCTTTCTTT. The full variable domain, rest sourced from reference TRBV5-4 and TRBJ1-1, is ETGVTQSPTHLIKTRGQQVTLRCSSQSGHNTVSWYQQALGQGPQFIFQYYREEENGRGNFPPRFSGLQFPNYSSELNVNALELDDSALYLCASSPTKLDRIGTEAFFGQGTRLTVV.

The chain is built from TRBV6-5 and TRBJ2-1; the D gene is possibly TRBD1 (5 bases). The CDR3 is made up of 15 amino acids. In germline, CDR1 is MNHEY, CDR2 SVGAGI. V lost 0 bases and J lost 6, with 12 bases in between. CDR3 DNA sequence: TGTGCCAGCAGTTACTCTGGGGCGAGAGGCAATGAGCAGTTCTTC. Translated, it gives CASSYSGARGNEQFF.

The genes are TRBV19 and TRBJ1-5, with 9 bases aligning to TRBD1. The CDR3 length is 16 residues. The V segment lost 0 bases and the J segment 6 bases; nucleotides outside the gene matches: 6. The V gene's germline CDR1 is LNHDA and CDR2 SQIVND (reference sequence). The CDR3 sequence: CASSIDLGTGFQPQHF. In nucleotides, the CDR3 is TGTGCCAGTAGTATAGATCTAGGGACAGGGTTTCAGCCCCAGCATTTT.

The chain joins TRBV5-4 to TRBJ1-1; D not certain. The CDR3 runs 14 residues. Germline-derived CDR1 and CDR2 are SGHNT and YYREEE (reference sequence). Trimming pared 0 bases from V and 1 base from J, leaving 7 bases between. CDR3 bases: TGTGCCAGCAGCTTGGGACGGACGAACACTGAAGCTTTCTTT. Its protein is CASSLGRTNTEAFF.

The gene calls are TRBV18 and TRBJ2-5, with TRBD1 as a possible D gene (6 bases). This CDR3 comprises 14 residues. Germline CDR1 KGHSH, CDR2 LQKENI. Trimming left V 2 bases short and J 3 bases short, with 10 bases between. CDR3 coding DNA: TGTGCCAGCTCACCATCAGGGGCTGAAGAGACCCAGTACTTC. Translated, it gives CASSPSGAEETQYF.

This clone was seen a handful of times. This rearrangement joins TRBV7-9 to TRBJ2-7; no firm D call. V was trimmed by 7 bases and J by 3 bases, leaving 10 bases between them. CDR3 size: 12 residues. CDR1 is SEHNR and CDR2 is FQNEAQ in the germline V gene (reference sequence). CDR3 sequence (DNA): TGTGCCAGCACCCCGGACGGCTACGAGCAGTACTTC. This translates into CASTPDGYEQYF.

This sequence joins TRBV6-2 or TRBV6-3 and TRBJ1-1; D gene unclear. Trimming took off 7 bases at V and 3 bases at J, with 12 bases between the two ends. The germline gives CDR1 MNHEY, CDR2 SVGEGT. CDR3 length equals 13 residues. The CDR3 region has the DNA TGTGCCAGCACTTATTTAAAGGACACTGAAGCTTTCTTT. Residues: CASTYLKDTEAFF.

With respect to this clone: One end of the junction varies from germline; a read error may be responsible. The same CDR3 arises from other DNA sequences in this sample as well. V is TRBV27 and J is TRBJ1-2; 7 positions match TRBD1. Germline V gives CDR1 MNHEY, CDR2 SMNVEV (reference sequence). This CDR3 has 15 amino acids. The CDR3 loop reads CASSSPGQADYGYTF. The CDR3 nucleotides read TGTGCCAGCAGTTCTCCAGGACAGGCTGACTATGGCTACACCTTT.